This section outlines one T cell receptor beta chain sequence together with its context. After removal of 2 bases from V and 3 bases from J, the junction contained 3 bases not matched to a gene. The CDR3 contains 15 residues. The V gene's germline CDR1 is SGHTA and CDR2 FQGTGA. This sample is part of a study of blood T cell repertoires in COVID-19. Study information: COVID-19 samples collected from the United States, Italy and Spain covered acute and convalescent phases. Sample material is recorded as cDNA or gDNA derived from T cells, B-cell-depleted T cells, or PBMCs.

Using immunoSEQ multiplex PCR, the repertoire was profiled, and TCRdb retains in-frame clones only, with some absent. The sample comprises 130,000 to 150,000 clones, roughly 82% of which are singletons, and 10% to 15% rests with the top ten. The material sequenced was peripheral blood. This clonotype was obtained from a man older than 75 with acute or convalescent COVID-19. The chain has TRBV7-3 and TRBJ2-3; 9 bases line up with TRBD2. The CDR3 loop is CASSLAAGGTDTQYF. For the CDR3, the DNA is TGTGCCAGCAGCTTAGCAGCGGGGGGAACAGATACGCAGTATTTT.